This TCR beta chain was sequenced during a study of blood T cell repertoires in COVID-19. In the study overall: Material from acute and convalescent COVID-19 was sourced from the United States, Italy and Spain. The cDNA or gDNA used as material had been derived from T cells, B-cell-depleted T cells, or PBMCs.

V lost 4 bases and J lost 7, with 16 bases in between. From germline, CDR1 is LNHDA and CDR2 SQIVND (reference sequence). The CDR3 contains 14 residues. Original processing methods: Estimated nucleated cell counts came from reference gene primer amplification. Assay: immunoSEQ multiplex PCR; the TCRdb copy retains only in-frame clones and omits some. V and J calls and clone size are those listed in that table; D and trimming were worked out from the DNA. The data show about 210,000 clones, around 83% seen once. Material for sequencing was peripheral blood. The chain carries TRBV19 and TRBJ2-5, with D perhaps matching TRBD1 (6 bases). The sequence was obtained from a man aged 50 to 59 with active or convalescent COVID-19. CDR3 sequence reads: CASSKTDSLRTQYF. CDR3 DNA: TGTGCCAGTAGTAAAACGGACAGCCTACGGACCCAGTACTTC.